This T cell receptor (beta chain) was documented in a study of monozygotic twins with inflammatory bowel disease. Study-wide results and caveats: Relative clonotype sharing with others was diminished in IBD patients versus healthy twins, particularly with disease activity. Using the inverse Simpson index, IBD patients had lower TCRbeta diversity than healthy co-twins.

About this clonotype: Its cognate antigen is unknown.

The germline gives CDR1 KGHSH, CDR2 LQKENI. The CDR3 is 13 residues long. TCR libraries were prepared from 3,500 to 4,000 ng total RNA each. TCRalpha and TCRbeta cDNA underwent two nested PCRs of around 15 and 9 cycles. TCRdb re-called the 5' RACE reads and shows each CDR3 protein once, DNA omitted. Its table lists under 45,000 distinct CDR3 sequences. The genes are TRBV18 and TRBJ2-5; there is no DNA to check the TCRdb D call of TRBD2. Sequenced input: blood. This TCR was sampled from a human donor with ulcerative colitis or Crohn's disease, or a healthy co-twin of an affected twin (not recorded which). CDR3 protein: CASSPGIEETQYF.